This T cell receptor (beta chain) comes out of a study of T-cell reconstitution after alpha-beta-depleted transplantation in children (dated by TCRdb to 2016 to 2017). Study-level background: The study quantitatively tracked T-cell immune reconstitution after TCRalphabeta/CD19-depleted allogeneic hematopoietic cell transplantation in children using TCR repertoire profiling. The study at large found these results: The high TCRbeta diversity at day 60 in some patients was ascribed to recipient T cells and intrathymic progenitors that had survived conditioning. Hyperexpanded clone frequencies declined over subsequent months; after one year, T-cell counts and TCRbeta diversity were mostly attributed to newly produced T cells. The apparently early recovery of alphabetaT-cell counts about two months after transplant reportedly depended on only several hundred rapidly expanded clones that came from non-depleted graft cells.

According to the germline V gene (reference sequence), CDR1 reads WNHNN and CDR2 reads SYGVQD. Taken from cysteine to phenylalanine, the CDR3 has 15 residues. Solely the CDR3 DNA is kept, with 45 bases framed from the first base. V sheds 2 bases and J sheds 12 bases, leaving 20 bases between their ends. Interpreted using the paper, the treatment or condition label stands for: allogeneic hematopoietic cell transplantation with graft depleted of TCRalphabeta T cells and CD19 B cells. The transplant recipients were children given TCRalphabeta/CD19-depleted allogeneic hematopoietic cell grafts. This clonotype occurred many times. No antigen is known for it. Base qualities are missing; no much larger clone stands one base away. The library was prepared using PCR. The sequencing machine was an Illumina HiSeq 2500. Molecular barcoding was employed in the preparation of TCR libraries, with unique molecular identifiers being used to normalize TCRbeta repertoire quantification. TCRdb redid the processing of the public reads, applying fastp at Q25 and MiXCR, and retained in-frame beta chains. When rows share a CDR3 protein, they turn into one entry using the most common DNA and genes. The sample data list 700,000 to 950,000 distinct CDR3 sequences, and under 20% of these were observed just once. The ten top clones hold under 6% of the sample.

The V and J genes are TRBV10-1 and TRBJ2-1, with a tentative D gene TRBD2 over 6 matching bases. This receptor was taken from a male patient younger than 18 who had a stem cell transplant for acute lymphoblastic leukemia, so the T cells may come from the graft donor. Sequenced here: PBMCs, mostly from graft donor cells, sampled 360 days after TCRalphabeta/CD19-depleted stem cell transplant. The CDR3 region has the sequence CASSEEVSGLGRQFF. The nucleotide sequence is TGCGCCAGCAGTGAGGAGGTTAGCGGTCTCGGTAGGCAGTTCTTC.